The T cell receptor beta chain described here comes from a study of blood T cell repertoires in COVID-19. Study-level information: Researchers got acute and convalescent COVID-19 samples from the United States, Italy and Spain.

CDR1 and CDR2 (germline): SGHNT, YYREEE (reference sequence). The CDR3 has 13 residues. The germline V and J ends were trimmed by 0 bases and 4 bases, with 5 bases remaining between them. In the original processing: Amplification from reference gene primers served as the basis for estimated nucleated cell counts. Sequencing used immunoSEQ multiplex PCR; TCRdb keeps in-frame clones, though not all of them. The DNA gave D and trimming, while V, J and clone size come from that table. The sample contains 50,000 or so clones, 60% to 80% of which appear only once. The TCR comes from a human donor with active or convalescent COVID-19. The donor label of this sample is uncertain. Sequencing was done on a sample of peripheral blood. The chain is built from TRBV5-4 and TRBJ1-5; D is unresolved. For the CDR3, the DNA is TGTGCCAGCAGCTTGGACGGGAATCAGCCCCAGCATTTT. The encoded protein is CASSLDGNQPQHF. Based on the CDR3 plus reference TRBV5-4 and TRBJ1-5, the full variable domain is ETGVTQSPTHLIKTRGQQVTLRCSSQSGHNTVSWYQQALGQGPQFIFQYYREEENGRGNFPPRFSGLQFPNYSSELNVNALELDDSALYLCASSLDGNQPQHFGDGTRLSIL.